Listed below are T cell receptor beta chains from one sample, sequenced in a study of identical twins. TCRdb reprocessed the 5' RACE reads with MiXCR, giving one entry per CDR3 protein. The profile covers about 890,000 distinct CDR3 sequences, with around an eighth appearing a single time and 1.5% to 2% taken by the ten largest. These data also formed part of another study, on yellow fever vaccine responses in identical twins.

Sequencing input: PBMCs. These receptors came from a woman aged 18 to 35 in good health. The CDR3 runs from the conserved cysteine through the conserved F or W.

J,V,CDR3
TRBJ2-2,TRBV2,CASSDPGKNTGELFF
TRBJ2-3,TRBV2,CASSAAGDTQYF
TRBJ1-1,TRBV29-1,CSVHRRLSNTEAFF
TRBJ1-1,TRBV20-1,CSATRVPEAFF
TRBJ2-7,TRBV7-9,CASSSPLVAGKFDEQYF
TRBJ1-2,TRBV9,CASEEDGYTF
TRBJ1-1,TRBV12-3/TRBV12-4,CASSSSRTTLHAFF
TRBJ2-7,TRBV21-1,CASSKARDRCYEQYF
TRBJ2-1,TRBV5-1,CASSLGGSGNNEQFF
TRBJ2-3,TRBV6-5,CASSYSEREWADTQYF
TRBJ2-5,TRBV12-1,CASSSPQGSGALRETQYF
TRBJ2-1,TRBV20-1,CSAIPGTSGNNEQFF
TRBJ2-1,TRBV24-1,CATSEPGRYNEQFF
TRBJ2-1,TRBV5-6,CASSLESGRTYNEQFF
TRBJ2-7,TRBV12-3/TRBV12-4,CASSLAGGTVEQYF
TRBJ2-1,TRBV12-3/TRBV12-4,CASSLKQVGEQFF
TRBJ2-3,TRBV7-8,CASSRNSDLMAGDTQYF
TRBJ1-1,TRBV20-1,CSATRGGGTEAFF
TRBJ2-1,TRBV12-3/TRBV12-4,CASTWGNEQFF
TRBJ1-2,TRBV29-1,CSVEGGQNGYTF
TRBJ2-1,TRBV18,CASSPLLAGNYNEQFF
TRBJ2-6,TRBV7-8,CASSFRSRGEGLHGANVLTF
TRBJ2-3,TRBV28,CASSFPGANTDTQYF
TRBJ2-3,TRBV12-3/TRBV12-4,CASSLLVVGQGAIDTQYF
TRBJ2-7,TRBV28,CASDSGSYEQYF
TRBJ2-1,TRBV5-1,CASSLERGGINNEQFF
TRBJ2-7,TRBV5-1,CASSLEGQGVHEQYF
TRBJ2-1,TRBV6-2/TRBV6-3,CASSRRQYSYNEQFF
TRBJ1-1,TRBV3-1,CASSQDQWNTEAFF